Below are 25 T cell receptor beta chains sequenced from a single sample in a study of Ad26.COV2.S vaccination and SARS-CoV-2 variants (dated by TCRdb to the early 2020s). This specimen's time point label, per the study, means: individuals recovered from natural SARS-CoV-2 infection. The library was made by the immunoSEQ multiplex PCR assay. The clones in this table, taken by TCRdb from immuneACCESS, are in-frame only. Not every clone is retained; where verified, under half of the shortfall comes from an unresolved V gene, and the cause of the rest is unknown. This sample is represented by approximately 140,000 clones; 75% to 90% of them were singletons. Of the sample, approximately 5% falls within the top ten clones. Source: peripheral blood, taken after recovery from COVID-19. The receptors derive from a human donor who had recovered from COVID-19.

The V and J genes are TRBV11-2 and TRBJ1-5; D possibly corresponds to TRBD1 (6 bases). The CDR3 runs to 15 residues. The germline V and J ends were trimmed by 3 bases and 2 bases, with 11 bases remaining between them. In germline, CDR1 is SGHAT, CDR2 FQNNGV. The DNA for the CDR3 is TGTGCCAGCAGCTTGAACAGGGTCGGCAATCAGCCCCAGCATTTT. Encoded protein: CASSLNRVGNQPQHF.

The chain couples TRBV2 to TRBJ2-3; TRBD2 might be the D (6 bases). Germline lookup yields CDR1 SNHLY and CDR2 FYNNEI. This CDR3 region has 15 residues. The V and J ends lost 6 bases and 2 bases respectively, with 15 bases between them. CDR3 region: CASSAGRITTDTQYF. The CDR3 DNA reads as TGTGCCAGCAGCGCCGGGAGAATCACCACAGATACGCAGTATTTT.

The chain couples TRBV7-8 to TRBJ1-1; D uncertain. Germline-derived CDR1 and CDR2 are SGHVS and FQNEAQ. The CDR3 consists of 15 residues. Trimming removed 1 base at V and 1 base at J, with 10 bases between. CDR3 amino acids: CASSLGRLGNTEAFF. The CDR3 nucleotides read TGTGCCAGCAGCTTAGGGCGACTGGGGAACACTGAAGCTTTCTTT.

The rearrangement joins TRBV28 to TRBJ1-6; a possible D gene is TRBD1 (5 bases). The V end was cut by 5 bases, the J end by 8 bases, with 13 bases between. CDR1 MDHEN and CDR2 SYDVKM come from the germline V gene. The CDR3 runs 14 residues. CDR3 sequence: CASSVGGIYSPLHF. The CDR3 DNA reads as TGTGCCAGCAGTGTCGGGGGGATCTATTCACCCCTCCACTTT.

The chain couples TRBV6-1 to TRBJ2-3; no definite D call. Germline CDR1 and CDR2: MNHNS and SASEGT. This CDR3 has 15 amino acids. V was clipped by 2 bases and J by 0 bases, with 9 bases between them. The CDR3 reads CASSEYWGSTDTQYF. The DNA of the CDR3 is TGTGCCAGCAGTGAATACTGGGGTAGCACAGATACGCAGTATTTT.

The chain has TRBV5-1 and TRBJ2-7; tentatively, D is TRBD1 (5 bases). V was clipped by 3 bases and J by 4 bases, with 8 bases between them. Germline V gene sequence: CDR1 SGHRS, CDR2 YFSETQ. This CDR3 comprises 12 residues. In DNA, the CDR3 is TGCGCCAGCAGCTCCCAGGGTTACGAGCAGTACTTC. This codes for CASSSQGYEQYF.

The CDR3 DNA is TGCGCCAGCAGCAGAACTGAACCAGGAGGACCAGATACGCAGTATTTT. It is translated as CASSRTEPGGPDTQYF. The V gene is TRBV5-1, the J gene TRBJ2-3; possibly TRBD2 for D (5 bases). Germline V gene lookup returns CDR1 SGHRS and CDR2 YFSETQ. The V and J ends lost 4 bases and 4 bases respectively, with 19 bases between them. The CDR3 has 16 amino acids.

V is TRBV25-1 and J is TRBJ1-6; D gene uncertain. The germline V gene encodes CDR1 MGHDK and CDR2 SYGVNS. The CDR3 length is 16 residues. V was pared by 1 base and J by 7 bases, with 14 bases between. This chain's CDR3 is CASSEFIHLGNSPLHF. The CDR3 DNA follows: TGTGCCAGCAGTGAATTTATACACCTGGGAAATTCACCCCTCCACTTT.

This chain joins TRBV3-1 (or the pseudogene TRBV3-2) and TRBJ2-3; D unresolved. Deletions cut 0 bases from V and 4 bases from J, with 5 bases between. The CDR3 covers 13 residues. Germline lookup yields CDR1 LGHDT and CDR2 YNNKEL (reference sequence). For the CDR3, the DNA is TGTGCCAGCAGCCAAGACGTGGCAGATACGCAGTATTTT. Encoded protein: CASSQDVADTQYF.

V is TRBV19 and J is TRBJ2-3; weak D call: TRBD1 (6 bases). Per germline, CDR1 LNHDA and CDR2 SQIVND (reference sequence). CDR3 length: 14 amino acids. Trimming stripped 8 bases from V and 0 bases from J, with 12 bases between. As DNA, the CDR3 is TGTGCCAGTCGTGGGGGCCCTAGCACAGATACGCAGTATTTT. Its protein product is CASRGGPSTDTQYF. The variable domain in full, with the rest retrieved from reference TRBV19 and TRBJ2-3, is DGGITQSPKYLFRKEGQNVTLSCEQNLNHDAMYWYRQDPGQGLRLIYYSQIVNDFQKGDIAEGYSVSREKKESFPLTVTSAQKNPTAFYLCASRGGPSTDTQYFGPGTRLTVL.

This chain connects TRBV23-1 to TRBJ2-3; tentative D call: TRBD2 (5 bases). TRBV23-1 is an ORF, and what it does is uncertain. V lost 4 bases and J 10 bases, leaving 18 bases between the germline ends. This CDR3 has 14 residues. DNA of the CDR3: TGCGCCAGCAGTCGTGAGGGCCTGGATCCCGCGCAGTATTTT. Translation gives CASSREGLDPAQYF.

The chain links TRBV14 to TRBJ2-2; D unresolved. The CDR3 length is 15 residues. Trimming shortened V by 4 bases and J by 8 bases, and 17 bases separated the two germline ends. Germline values: CDR1 SGHDN, CDR2 FVKESK. The CDR3 coding sequence is TGTGCCAGCAGCCCACTGAAACAAGGTGGGGGGGAGCTGTTTTTT. Translated: CASSPLKQGGGELFF. Based on the CDR3 plus reference TRBV14 and TRBJ2-2, the full variable domain is EAGVTQFPSHSVIEKGQTVTLRCDPISGHDNLYWYRRVMGKEIKFLLHFVKESKQDESGMPNNRFLAERTGGTYSTLKVQPAELEDSGVYFCASSPLKQGGGELFFGEGSRLTVL.

This clone appeared a few times. This chain links TRBV27 with TRBJ1-1; possible D gene TRBD1, 5 bases. V shed 3 bases and J shed 5 bases, with 16 bases lying between them. This CDR3 comprises 15 residues. Germline-derived CDR1 and CDR2 are MNHEY and SMNVEV (reference sequence). For the CDR3, the DNA is TGTGCCAGCAGTTTGAAAAGGGGCATCTTTACTGAAGCTTTCTTT. It translates to CASSLKRGIFTEAFF.

This clone was counted once. In the same sample, other DNA sequences code for this CDR3. V and J are TRBV24-1 and TRBJ2-5, with 11 bases that match TRBD2. The germline CDR1 and CDR2 sequences are KGHDR and SFDVKD. With 3 bases clipped from V and 1 base from J, the junction kept 9 bases outside the gene matches. The length of the CDR3 is 18 residues. CDR3 in amino acids: CATSDPSGTSGPQETQYF. The CDR3, as DNA: TGTGCCACCAGTGATCCATCGGGGACTAGCGGACCCCAAGAGACCCAGTACTTC.

The J gene is TRBJ1-3, the V gene TRBV11-2; perhaps TRBD1 as D (5 bases). Trimming took off 1 base at V and 4 bases at J, with 8 bases between the two ends. The CDR3 covers 14 residues. CDR1 is SGHAT, CDR2 FQNNGV, per germline. This chain's CDR3 is CASSLAAGGNTIYF. For the CDR3, the DNA is TGTGCCAGCAGCTTAGCAGCAGGGGGAAACACCATATATTTT.

V and J are TRBV10-3 and TRBJ2-2; TRBD2 matches at 14 bases. The length of the CDR3 is 19 residues. V was pared by 0 bases and J by 4 bases, with 7 bases of the junction left unmatched. Germline V CDR1 and CDR2: ENHRY, SYGVKD. The CDR3 sequence: CAISESSGLAGGGTGELFF. In DNA form, the CDR3 reads TGTGCCATCAGTGAGTCGAGCGGACTAGCGGGGGGAGGCACCGGGGAGCTGTTTTTT.

The V call is TRBV18, the J call TRBJ2-3; D unclear. V lost 2 bases and J lost 3, with 15 bases in between. Looked up from germline, CDR1 is KGHSH and CDR2 is LQKENI. The CDR3 sequence is 16 residues long. This CDR3 is CASSPAARAITDTQYF. DNA of the CDR3: TGTGCCAGCTCACCAGCAGCAAGGGCGATAACAGATACGCAGTATTTT.

This clone was counted once. The V call is TRBV28, the J call TRBJ2-7; TRBD1 agrees at 7 bases. The CDR3 covers 14 residues. Germline V gene lookup returns CDR1 MDHEN and CDR2 SYDVKM. V lost 5 bases and J lost 5; bases outside the gene matches: 9. DNA for the CDR3: TGTGCCAGCAGTCCGACAGGGATTTTACACGAGCAGTACTTC. Translation gives CASSPTGILHEQYF.

The chain combines TRBV10-3 with TRBJ2-7; no definite D call. Germline lookup yields CDR1 ENHRY and CDR2 SYGVKD. The CDR3 is 12 amino acids. Trimming removed 8 bases at V and 5 bases at J, with 13 bases between. CDR3 coding DNA: TGTGCCATCGGACCGAAGGTTCACGAGCAGTACTTC. This gives the protein CAIGPKVHEQYF.

The V and J genes are TRBV2 and TRBJ2-7, with 9 bases identical to TRBD2. The CDR3 contains 16 residues. With 7 bases clipped from V and 0 bases from J, the junction kept 10 bases outside the gene matches. Germline values: CDR1 SNHLY, CDR2 FYNNEI. This chain's CDR3 is CASIPLAGRSSYEQYF. The CDR3 DNA follows: TGTGCCAGCATTCCTCTAGCGGGGAGGAGCTCCTACGAGCAGTACTTC.

This clone was recorded only once. This chain connects TRBV6-5 to TRBJ1-5; weak D call: TRBD1 (5 bases). This CDR3 spans 13 amino acids. Germline CDR1 reads MNHEY; CDR2 reads SVGAGI. V was pared by 6 bases and J by 9 bases, with 15 bases between. CDR3 amino acids: CASRLAGSRPQHF. CDR3 coding DNA: TGTGCCAGCAGATTAGCAGGGTCGCGGCCCCAGCATTTT.

A single count supports this clone. This sequence joins TRBV5-1 and TRBJ2-3, with 7 bases identical to TRBD1. V gave up 4 bases and J gave up 4 bases; unmatched junction bases: 9. CDR3 size: 15 residues. Germline values: CDR1 SGHRS, CDR2 YFSETQ. DNA of the CDR3: TGCGCCAGCAGCCCCGTGGCAGGGGGACCAGATACGCAGTATTTT. Translation: CASSPVAGGPDTQYF.

The chain carries TRBV11-2 and TRBJ2-7; 7 nucleotides match TRBD1. CDR3 length: 14 amino acids. Unmatched junction bases numbered 3, after V lost 4 bases and J lost 0 bases. Germline V CDR1 and CDR2: SGHAT, FQNNGV. The DNA of the CDR3 is TGTGCCAGCAGCTATGGGACAGTCTCCTACGAGCAGTACTTC. As protein: CASSYGTVSYEQYF.

CDR3 residues: CASSQDKKGKGLHEQYF. The CDR3 DNA sequence: TGTGCCAGCAGCCAAGATAAGAAGGGGAAGGGGCTTCACGAGCAGTACTTC. The genes are TRBV3-1 (or the pseudogene TRBV3-2) and TRBJ2-7; maybe TRBD1 (5 bases). V was trimmed by 0 bases and J by 5 bases, leaving 20 bases between them. The CDR3 has 17 amino acids. Germline V lookup: CDR1 LGHDT, CDR2 YNNKEL (reference sequence).

The chain uses TRBV5-1 and TRBJ1-2; TRBD1 matches at 7 bases. J gave up 6 bases and V 0 bases, and 5 bases lay outside the gene matches. Germline values: CDR1 SGHRS, CDR2 YFSETQ. CDR3 length: 14 amino acids. The CDR3 DNA reads as TGCGCCAGCAGCTTGGAGGGGGCAACGGATGGCTACACCTTC. It specifies CASSLEGATDGYTF.